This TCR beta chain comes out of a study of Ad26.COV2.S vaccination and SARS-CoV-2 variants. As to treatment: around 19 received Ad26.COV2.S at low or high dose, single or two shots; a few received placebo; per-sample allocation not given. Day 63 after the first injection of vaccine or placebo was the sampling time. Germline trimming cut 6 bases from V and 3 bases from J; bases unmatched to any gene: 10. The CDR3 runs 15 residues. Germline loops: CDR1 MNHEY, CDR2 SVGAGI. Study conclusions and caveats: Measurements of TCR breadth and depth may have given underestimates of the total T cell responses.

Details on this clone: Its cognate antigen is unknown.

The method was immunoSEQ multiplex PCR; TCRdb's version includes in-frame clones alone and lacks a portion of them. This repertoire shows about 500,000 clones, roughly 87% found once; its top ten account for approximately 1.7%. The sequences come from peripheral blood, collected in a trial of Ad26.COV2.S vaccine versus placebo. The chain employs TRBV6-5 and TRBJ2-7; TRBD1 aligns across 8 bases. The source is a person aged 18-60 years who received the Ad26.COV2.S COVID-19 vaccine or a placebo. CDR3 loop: CASRDNRGINYEQYF. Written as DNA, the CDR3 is TGTGCCAGCAGGGACAACAGGGGGATAAACTACGAGCAGTACTTC.